These 6 T cell receptor beta chains originate from one sample sequenced in a study of blood T cell repertoires in COVID-19. Measured with immunoSEQ multiplex PCR; TCRdb has only the in-frame clones, and not every one. This sample has around 160,000 clones, with approximately 80% found just once. Material: peripheral blood. The receptors here all came from a man aged 60 to 69 with active or convalescent COVID-19.

The V and J genes are TRBV7-5 and TRBJ2-7; the D call TRBD1 from the table was never checked on the DNA. TRBV7-5 is flagged as a pseudogene. The CDR3 consists of 16 residues. CDR3 DNA: TGTGTCAGAAGCGATTGGACAGTTCGACTCTCCTACGAGCAGTACTTC. The encoded protein is CVRSDWTVRLSYEQYF.

The table lists this clone with a count of one. The chain uses TRBV7-9 and TRBJ2-7; possibly TRBD2 for D (6 bases). This CDR3 contains 15 residues. CDR1 is SEHNR and CDR2 is FQNEAQ in the germline V gene (reference sequence). Trimming shortened V by 4 bases and J by 4 bases, and 17 bases separated the two germline ends. The chain's CDR3 is CASSYVGGEVYEQYF. Here the CDR3 DNA reads TGTGCCAGCAGCTATGTGGGGGGAGAAGTTTACGAGCAGTACTTC.

The chain joins TRBV12-3 or TRBV12-4 to TRBJ1-2; a possible D gene is TRBD1 (5 bases). V was shortened by 6 bases and J by 6 bases, with 14 bases between the two germline ends. The CDR3 consists of 13 residues. DNA of the CDR3: TGTGCCAGCAGCCAACCACAGGCGCATGGCTACACCTTC. Translated, it gives CASSQPQAHGYTF.

This chain connects TRBV5-1 to TRBJ2-2; TRBD2 aligns across 13 bases. The length of the CDR3 is 17 residues. The germline V gene has CDR1 SGHRS and CDR2 YFSETQ. V shed 4 bases, J shed 5 bases, and the junction held 8 bases outside the gene matches. The CDR3 region has the DNA TGCGCCAGCAGCCGGGGACTAGCGGGACGAAAAACCGGGGAGCTGTTTTTT. It codes for CASSRGLAGRKTGELFF. The whole variable domain, remainder taken from reference TRBV5-1 and TRBJ2-2, is KAGVTQTPRYLIKTRGQQVTLSCSPISGHRSVSWYQQTPGQGLQFLFEYFSETQRNKGNFPGRFSGRQFSNSRSEMNVSTLELGDSALYLCASSRGLAGRKTGELFFGEGSRLTVL.

The chain is built from TRBV6-5 and TRBJ1-2; 11 bases align to TRBD1. The CDR3 has 14 residues. Germline loops: CDR1 MNHEY, CDR2 SVGAGI. V lost 6 bases, J lost 7 bases, and 7 bases stayed unmatched. Here the CDR3 DNA reads TGTGCCAGCAGGGCGGACAGGGGGCGCGCTGGCTACACCTTC. This sequence encodes CASRADRGRAGYTF.

The V call is TRBV19, the J call TRBJ1-1; D is unresolved. The germline V gene encodes CDR1 LNHDA and CDR2 SQIVND (reference sequence). The V gene lost 3 bases and the J gene lost 4 bases, with 9 bases spanning the gap. The CDR3 totals 13 residues. CDR3 residues: CASSMGPGTEAFF. The CDR3 nucleotides read TGTGCCAGTAGTATGGGCCCCGGCACTGAAGCTTTCTTT.